This entry is about one TCR beta chain. Time point noted: newly diagnosed GD, antithyroid drugs for less than 3 months. The TCR library was made from RNA extracted from PBMCs. Patients were enrolled at an endocrinology department in Xi'an, China. EDTA tubes received roughly 9.7 milliliters of drawn peripheral blood. The data stem from a study of regulatory T cells in long-lasting Graves disease. Looking at the study overall: For under 3 months, newly diagnosed Graves' patients had been taking antithyroid drugs.

CDR3-region Arm-PCR and iRepertoire HTBI primers produced the TCR beta libraries. One entry per CDR3 protein results from TCRdb running MiXCR on the multiplex PCR reads. The sample lists about 460,000 distinct CDR3 sequences, 14% occurring once. This CDR3 region has 11 residues. CDR1 is MNHEY, CDR2 SVGEGT, per germline. Trimming took 6 bases from V and 6 from J, leaving 8 bases between them. The same sample was also studied in work on T cells in Graves' hyperthyroidism and ophthalmopathy.

The TCR was taken from a woman in her forties or fifties with Graves disease. This sample comprised peripheral blood mononuclear cells (PBMCs), obtained at new diagnosis, from a patient treated with antithyroid drugs. The chain uses TRBV6-2 or TRBV6-3 and TRBJ1-2; no reliable D call. The CDR3 protein is CASRAINGYTF. In DNA, the CDR3 is TGTGCCAGCAGGGCGATAAATGGCTACACCTTC.